Detailed here is one T cell receptor beta chain. The record originates from a study of blood T cell repertoires in COVID-19. The method was immunoSEQ multiplex PCR; TCRdb's version includes in-frame clones alone and lacks a portion of them. The repertoire includes 200,000 to 300,000 clones, roughly nine tenths of them detected once, and over 2.5% sits in the top ten. Clinical histories supplied by participants themselves formed the basis of cohort assignment. Trimming stripped 10 bases from V and 6 bases from J, with 16 bases between. The CDR3 extends over 12 amino acids. The source of this sequence is a woman aged 18-30 years who had recovered from COVID-19. Specimen: PBMCs or T cells enriched from blood (not recorded which). The gene calls are TRBV12-3 or TRBV12-4 and TRBJ2-7, with D maybe TRBD1 (6 bases). The CDR3 is CATQQGEGEQYF. The CDR3 DNA reads as TGTGCCACCCAACAGGGTGAGGGCGAGCAGTACTTC.